This T cell receptor (beta chain) came from a study of cytomegalovirus exposure and HLA in healthy donors. CDR3 size: 15 residues. V dropped 0 bases and J dropped 7; count of bases not matched to a gene: 7. Germline loops: CDR1 LNHNV, CDR2 YYDKDF (reference sequence). The PCR contained 60 Vbeta and 13 Jbeta primers. Data came from immunoSEQ multiplex PCR; TCRdb stores just in-frame clones and leaves some out. The sample consists of 100,000 to 150,000 clones, about three quarters of them appearing once. Sequencing was performed on PBMCs. The sequence derives from a man aged 35-49 years in good health and CMV-seropositive. J is TRBJ1-2 and V is TRBV15, with 8 bases fitting TRBD1. CDR3 in DNA: TGTGCCACCAGCAGAGATTACGCAGGGACAGGTGGCTACACCTTC. It yields the protein CATSRDYAGTGGYTF.